These 2 T cell receptor beta chains were all obtained from the same sample, sequenced in a study of vaccination effects on CD4 cells after COVID-19. These receptors' antigens are unknown. Following 10 days of culture, CD4+ T cells were isolated. TCRdb's copy holds only in-frame clones and misses some; the assay was immunoSEQ multiplex PCR. This table has 40,000 to 55,000 clones, around 70% appearing once. The sequences come from CD4+ T cells from PBMCs cultured without peptide, collected before COVID-19 vaccination. The receptor source for this set is a human donor who had a prior SARS-CoV-2 infection.

The J gene is TRBJ2-7, the V gene TRBV6-6; possible D gene TRBD2, 6 bases. The ends were cut back, 6 bases at V and 2 bases at J, with 11 bases in the middle. The germline V gene encodes CDR1 MNHNY and CDR2 SVGAGI (reference sequence). The CDR3 is 13 residues long. The DNA of the CDR3 is TGTGCCAGCAGCTGGGACTCTACCTACGAGCAGTACTTC. It encodes CASSWDSTYEQYF.

The chain is built from TRBV5-8 and TRBJ1-4; a weak D match, TRBD1 (6 bases). Germline lookup yields CDR1 SGHTS and CDR2 YDEGEE. The CDR3 is 14 amino acids. V gave up 5 bases and J gave up 4 bases, with 12 bases separating them. CDR3 in DNA: TGTGCCAGCAGTCGACAGGCTTATAATGAAAAACTGTTTTTT. Translating gives CASSRQAYNEKLFF. Using reference TRBV5-8 and TRBJ1-4 for the parts outside the CDR3, the full variable domain is EAGVTQSPTHLIKTRGQQATLRCSPISGHTSVYWYQQALGLGLQFLLWYDEGEERNRGNFPPRFSGRQFPNYSSELNVNALELEDSALYLCASSRQAYNEKLFFGSGTQLSVL.